Shown below are 12 T cell receptor beta chains from a single sample sequenced in a study of blood T cell repertoires in COVID-19. Clones were sequenced by immunoSEQ multiplex PCR, and TCRdb holds only the in-frame ones, with some missing. The sample contains roughly 160,000 clones, 88% of which appear only once. Sequencing input: peripheral blood. The receptors here all came from a man between 60 and 75 years old with acute or convalescent COVID-19.

The V gene is TRBV27, the J gene TRBJ1-5, with 9 bases fitting TRBD1. The J segment lost 7 bases and the V segment lost 2 bases, leaving 3 bases of the junction unmatched. Germline CDR1 MNHEY, CDR2 SMNVEV (reference sequence). This CDR3 has 14 residues. The CDR3 reads CASSLTGQGQPQHF. The CDR3 nucleotides read TGTGCCAGCAGTTTAACGGGACAGGGCCAGCCCCAGCATTTT.

The chain links TRBV4-3 to TRBJ1-2, with TRBD1 as a possible D gene (6 bases). The CDR3 contains 13 residues. Germline V CDR1 and CDR2: LGHNA, YSLEER. Trimming stripped 0 bases from V and 6 bases from J, with 8 bases between. The CDR3 DNA is TGCGCCAGCAGCCAAGACGGGGACAATGGCTACACCTTC. Its protein is CASSQDGDNGYTF.

The chain carries TRBV7-8 and TRBJ2-2; the match to TRBD2 covers 12 bases. The trim removed 5 bases at V and 5 bases at J, leaving 3 bases unmatched. Germline-derived CDR1 and CDR2 are SGHVS and FQNEAQ. This CDR3 is 15 amino acids long. CDR3 DNA sequence: TGTGCCAGCAGCGCTAGCGGGGGGGCGACCGGGGAGCTGTTTTTT. Translation gives CASSASGGATGELFF.

The chain employs TRBV5-1 and TRBJ2-3; the D is unclear. The CDR3 covers 14 residues. V gave up 3 bases and J gave up 1 base, with 9 bases separating them. Per the germline V gene, CDR1 is SGHRS and CDR2 is YFSETQ. In nucleotides, the CDR3 is TGCGCCAGCAGCTCCCGCGTCGGCACAGATACGCAGTATTTT. Its translation is CASSSRVGTDTQYF.

This clone was observed a few times. The V call is TRBV11-3, the J call TRBJ1-2; D gene uncertain. V lost 3 bases to trimming and J lost 3 bases, with 8 bases between them. The CDR3 contains 13 residues. Germline V gene sequence: CDR1 SGHNT, CDR2 YENEEA. Here the CDR3 DNA reads TGTGCCAGCAGCTTGGGCTCGGACTATGGCTACACCTTC. Translated, it gives CASSLGSDYGYTF.

The V gene is TRBV5-5, the J gene TRBJ2-3; TRBD1 is a possible D gene (5 bases). The CDR3 length is 15 residues. Germline loops: CDR1 SGHKS, CDR2 YYEKEE (reference sequence). The V and J ends lost 1 base and 6 bases respectively, with 15 bases between them. The CDR3 loop is CASSLSPQGRDTQYF. DNA for the CDR3: TGTGCCAGCAGCTTGTCCCCGCAGGGTCGGGATACGCAGTATTTT.

This chain connects TRBV14 to TRBJ2-1, with a possible D match to TRBD1 (5 bases). The CDR3 spans 14 residues. Germline loops: CDR1 SGHDN, CDR2 FVKESK. Trimming stripped 4 bases from V and 12 bases from J, with 19 bases between. CDR3 DNA sequence: TGTGCCAGCAGCCTCACCCTGGGCAGGGCTGTGCAGTTCTTC. Protein: CASSLTLGRAVQFF.

This clone was detected only a few times. The chain uses TRBV27 and TRBJ1-2; 7 bases map to TRBD1. Germline V lookup: CDR1 MNHEY, CDR2 SMNVEV (reference sequence). The CDR3 has 14 residues. The V segment lost 7 bases and the J segment 4 bases; nucleotides outside the gene matches: 9. The CDR3 nucleotides are TGTGCCAGCACTCGACAGGGTTCCACCTATGGCTACACCTTC. Protein: CASTRQGSTYGYTF.

The chain joins TRBV7-8 to TRBJ1-1; 9 nucleotides line up with TRBD1. The V segment lost 5 bases and the J segment 5 bases; nucleotides outside the gene matches: 3. The germline gives CDR1 SGHVS, CDR2 FQNEAQ. CDR3 length equals 13 residues. The CDR3 here is CASSRDRDTEAFF. The CDR3 DNA reads TGTGCCAGCAGCCGGGACAGGGATACTGAAGCTTTCTTT. Filled out from reference TRBV7-8 and TRBJ1-1, the complete variable domain reads GAGVSQSPRYKVAKRGQDVALRCDPISGHVSLFWYQQALGQGPEFLTYFQNEAQLDKSGLPSDRFFAERPEGSVSTLKIQRTQQEDSAVYLCASSRDRDTEAFFGQGTRLTVV.

J is TRBJ1-1 and V is TRBV19, with no clear D. The germline V and J ends were trimmed by 3 bases and 1 base, with 12 bases remaining between them. This CDR3 has 15 residues. Germline V gene lookup returns CDR1 LNHDA and CDR2 SQIVND (reference sequence). The CDR3 region has the DNA TGTGCCAGTAGTATGGGGATACGGGGGAACACTGAAGCTTTCTTT. Protein product: CASSMGIRGNTEAFF.

The genes are TRBV5-4 and TRBJ2-7; D call uncertain. The germline V gene encodes CDR1 SGHNT and CDR2 YYREEE (reference sequence). This CDR3 is built from 12 residues. V dropped 4 bases and J dropped 6 bases, with 11 bases sitting between them. The CDR3 reads CASSALSGEQYF. In DNA form, the CDR3 reads TGTGCCAGCAGCGCACTTTCAGGCGAGCAGTACTTC. The full variable domain, rest sourced from reference TRBV5-4 and TRBJ2-7, is ETGVTQSPTHLIKTRGQQVTLRCSSQSGHNTVSWYQQALGQGPQFIFQYYREEENGRGNFPPRFSGLQFPNYSSELNVNALELDDSALYLCASSALSGEQYFGPGTRLTVT.

The chain links TRBV27 to TRBJ1-1, with 7 bases lining up with TRBD1. The CDR3 consists of 19 residues. V lost 6 bases to trimming and J lost 5 bases; unmatched junction nucleotides: 24. Germline V CDR1 and CDR2: MNHEY, SMNVEV (reference sequence). CDR3 region: CASSLLIPGQLPVRTEAFF. CDR3 in DNA: TGTGCCAGCAGCCTCCTTATTCCGGGACAGCTCCCGGTGAGGACTGAAGCTTTCTTT.